The TCR beta chain under discussion was sequenced for a study of beta chain features in type 1 diabetes. Via the markers CD45RO/CCR7/CD25/CD127/CD95/CD27, stem cell-like memory, regulatory, central memory and naive CD4+ cells were sorted. All of the isolated RNA was reverse transcribed, so expressed TCRB transcripts were sequenced. The data were produced by immunoSEQ multiplex PCR, yet TCRdb's version contains in-frame clones alone and is incomplete. Of about 270,000 clones listed, about 14% are singletons. CDR1 and CDR2 from the germline V gene are SEHNR and FQNEAQ (reference sequence). J gave up 4 bases and V 2 bases, and 6 bases lay outside the gene matches. This CDR3 contains 16 residues.

This chain joins TRBV7-9 and TRBJ2-5; 11 nucleotides align to TRBD2. The TCR originated in a woman in her thirties or forties in good health. Sequences were obtained from naive CD4+ T cells from blood. The CDR3 coding sequence is TGTGCCAGCAGCTTATTTCTAGCGGGGGGCCTAGAGACCCAGTACTTC. Protein product: CASSLFLAGGLETQYF.